Listed below are T cell receptor beta chains from one sample, sequenced in a study of a mutant IDH1 vaccine in newly diagnosed glioma. Profiled with immunoSEQ multiplex PCR; TCRdb holds only in-frame clones, not every one. Altogether about 46,000 clones are present, roughly 88% being singletons, with the ten largest covering 2.4%. The starting material was PBMCs, obtained from a glioma patient treated with radiotherapy, temozolomide or both. The receptor source for this set is a man aged 40-55 years with glioma. Both conserved end residues are part of each CDR3. The D gene is left open where the match is weak. Expanded clones are given a class, and other clones once, few, many or no size at all.

D | J | size | V | CDR3 | DNA
. | TRBJ2-4 | . | TRBV2 | CASTRALKNIQYF | TGTGCCAGCACTCGCGCCCTCAAAAACATTCAGTACTTC
TRBD2 | TRBJ2-7 | . | TRBV7-2 | CASTRDYRLEQYF | TGTGCCAGCACCCGGGACTACCGGTTGGAGCAGTACTTC
TRBD2 | TRBJ2-3 | . | TRBV9 | CASSDPGLASIDTQYF | TGTGCCAGCAGCGACCCGGGACTAGCAAGCATAGATACGCAGTATTTT
. | TRBJ1-5 | . | TRBV18 | CASSPKPWGNQPQHF | TGTGCCAGCTCACCAAAACCCTGGGGAAATCAGCCCCAGCATTTT
. | TRBJ2-2 | . | TRBV29-1 | CSGGDTGELFF | TGCAGCGGAGGTGACACCGGGGAGCTGTTTTTT
. | TRBJ2-7 | . | TRBV10-3 | CAISESSGMGDEQYF | TGTGCCATCAGTGAGTCTTCAGGGATGGGCGACGAGCAGTACTTC
TRBD1 | TRBJ2-5 | . | TRBV7-3 | CASSPMGQKQETQYF | TGTGCCAGCAGCCCCATGGGACAGAAACAAGAGACCCAGTACTTC
. | TRBJ2-5 | few | TRBV7-9 | CASSPGLARETQYF | TGTGCCAGCAGCCCCGGGTTGGCCCGGGAGACCCAGTACTTC
. | TRBJ1-5 | few | TRBV19 | CASSSRGGLGHF | TGTGCCAGTAGTTCTCGGGGGGGGTTGGGGCATTTT
TRBD2 | TRBJ2-3 | . | TRBV7-9 | CASSSGTIAADTQYF | TGTGCCAGCAGTTCCGGGACTATCGCGGCAGATACGCAGTATTTT
. | TRBJ1-1 | . | TRBV6-5 | CASTGGTEAFF | TGTGCCAGCACCGGGGGCACTGAAGCTTTCTTT
TRBD2 | TRBJ2-7 | . | TRBV5-4 | CASSATTGGYEQYF | TGTGCCAGCAGCGCCACGACGGGAGGTTACGAGCAGTACTTC
. | TRBJ1-3 | once | TRBV7-9 | CASRWDGDTIYF | TGTGCCAGCAGGTGGGACGGTGACACCATATATTTT
TRBD1 | TRBJ2-2 | . | TRBV6-5 | CASSSYRGTNTGELFF | TGTGCCAGCAGTTCGTACAGGGGAACGAACACCGGGGAGCTGTTTTTT
TRBD2 | TRBJ2-3 | once | TRBV7-8 | CASNLAGGDTQYF | TGTGCCAGCAACCTAGCGGGAGGAGATACGCAGTATTTT
. | TRBJ1-5 | few | TRBV6-5 | CASSYDGNQPQHF | TGTGCCAGCAGTTATGACGGCAATCAGCCCCAGCATTTT
TRBD2 | TRBJ2-3 | . | TRBV5-4 | CASSESGRGWGDTQYF | TGTGCCAGCAGCGAGAGCGGGAGAGGCTGGGGAGATACGCAGTATTTT
. | TRBJ2-7 | . | TRBV2 | CASSPPGVYEQYF | TGTGCCAGCAGCCCCCCGGGGGTTTACGAGCAGTACTTC
. | TRBJ2-1 | . | TRBV7-9 | CASSLWTEHNEQFF | TGTGCCAGCAGCCTATGGACCGAGCACAATGAGCAGTTCTTC
. | TRBJ2-5 | . | TRBV7-2 | CASSLVEAQYF | TGTGCCAGCAGCTTAGTCGAGGCCCAGTACTTC
TRBD1 | TRBJ2-1 | . | TRBV19 | CASSLGQGVYNEQFF | TGTGCCAGTAGCTTGGGACAGGGAGTTTACAATGAGCAGTTCTTC
. | TRBJ1-2 | . | TRBV7-2 | CASSLGGANYGYTF | TGTGCCAGCAGCTTAGGTGGGGCCAACTATGGCTACACCTTC
. | TRBJ2-7 | . | TRBV7-9 | CASSYGKGRRLYEQYF | TGTGCCAGCAGCTATGGGAAGGGGAGGCGGCTCTACGAGCAGTACTTC
. | TRBJ2-1 | . | TRBV29-1 | CSGDFGNSYNEQFF | TGCAGTGGGGATTTCGGCAACTCCTACAATGAGCAGTTCTTC
. | TRBJ1-2 | . | TRBV19 | CASSIDTGYYGYTF | TGTGCCAGTAGTATAGACACAGGGTACTATGGCTACACCTTC
. | TRBJ1-1 | . | TRBV11-2 | CASSMGSLNTEAFF | TGTGCCAGCAGCATGGGATCGTTGAACACTGAAGCTTTCTTT
. | TRBJ1-1 | . | TRBV5-6 | CASSWNRAPEAFF | TGTGCCAGCAGCTGGAACAGGGCCCCTGAAGCTTTCTTT
. | TRBJ2-7 | . | TRBV16 | CASSPTLGQGSYEQYF | TGTGCCAGCAGCCCCACCCTCGGGCAGGGATCCTACGAGCAGTACTTC